This TCR beta chain came from a study of T-cell memory formation after mild COVID-19. CDR1 and CDR2 (germline): LGHNA, YNFKEQ. Trimming removed 3 bases at V and 1 base at J, with 9 bases between. The CDR3 covers 14 residues. This clonotype was counted only a few times. Constant-segment primers were used for 5'RACE, and the resulting TCR alpha and TCR beta cDNA libraries carried sample barcodes and UMIs. TCRdb reprocessed the 5' RACE reads via MiXCR and lists one record per CDR3 protein. The profile shows nearly 250,000 distinct CDR3 sequences, 15% of them singletons. The clonotype comes from an adult woman who had mild COVID-19 (a few samples of this study predate the infection). Cell type and time point are not known. The sample was PBMCs or a T cell subset sorted from them (not recorded which). The genes are TRBV4-2 and TRBJ1-2, with D possibly matching TRBD1 (5 bases). Here the CDR3 reads CASSQADSNYGYTF. The DNA for the CDR3 is TGTGCCAGCAGCCAGGCTGACAGTAACTATGGCTACACCTTC.